This T cell receptor beta chain was captured by sequencing in a study of OX40 agonist ivuxolimab in advanced cancers. Background on the study: Patients' therapy was ivuxolimab, an antibody that acts as an agonist of OX40 (CD134).

Assay: immunoSEQ multiplex PCR; the TCRdb copy retains only in-frame clones and omits some. The sample includes fewer than 35,000 clones, roughly nine tenths of them seen just once. The V gene's germline CDR1 is SGHRS and CDR2 YFSETQ. V lost 0 bases to trimming and J lost 4 bases; unmatched junction nucleotides: 3. The length of the CDR3 is 15 residues. Study findings and constraints: Both CD4+ and CD8+ T cell populations in blood had undergone clonal expansion by week 6 at 0.1 to 3.0 mg/kg. The authors did not determine the antigen specificity of the expanded peripheral T cells. Partial responders dosed at 0.1-3.0 mg/kg displayed clonal expansion ranking among the lowest.

Points on this clone: Antigen: not known.

The sequence was obtained from an adult with an advanced solid tumor such as melanoma, head and neck, liver or kidney cancer. The chain recombines TRBV5-1 with TRBJ2-2; TRBD2 agrees at 7 bases. The sample consisted of CD4+ or CD8+ T cells sorted from blood, taken in a trial of the OX40 agonist ivuxolimab. CDR3 nucleotides: TGCGCCAGCAGCTTGGCTAGCGGAGGCACCGGGGAGCTGTTTTTT. As protein: CASSLASGGTGELFF.